Presented here are 13 T cell receptor beta chains from one specimen sequenced in a study of Graves' ophthalmopathy and Graves' hyperthyroidism. RNA transcripts were the source from which TCR beta CDR3 regions were amplified. In the first round, RT-PCR was carried out with HTBI primers, and a multiplex PCR formed the second round. TCRdb recomputed calls from the multiplex PCR reads with MiXCR, one row per CDR3 protein. The sample holds approximately 1.2 million distinct CDR3 sequences, about two fifths seen once. The sample taken for sequencing was peripheral blood or thyroid tissue (not recorded which). The receptors come from an adult man with Graves' hyperthyroidism.

This clonotype was counted at least ten times. The V call is TRBV12-3 or TRBV12-4, the J call TRBJ1-1; D gene unclear. V lost 6 bases to trimming and J lost 1 base, with 12 bases between them. This CDR3 spans 14 amino acids. CDR3 in amino acids: CASRRYSGNTEAFF. In DNA form, the CDR3 reads TGTGCCAGCAGACGATACAGCGGGAACACTGAAGCTTTCTTT.

V and J are TRBV12-3 or TRBV12-4 and TRBJ1-4, with TRBD1 matching over 7 bases. The V gene end was trimmed by 6 bases and the J gene end by 5 bases; junction bases not matched to a gene: 6. CDR3 length: 14 residues. CDR3 sequence reads: CASRAGQKNEKLFF. The CDR3, as DNA: TGTGCCAGCAGGGCGGGACAGAAAAATGAAAAACTGTTTTTT.

As concerns this clonotype: The germline gene is not matched at one end of the junction; a read error may be the cause. This chain joins TRBV10-3 and TRBJ2-7; a possible D gene is TRBD1 (6 bases). In germline, CDR1 is ENHRY, CDR2 SYGVKD. The CDR3 length is 17 residues. As DNA, the CDR3 is TGTGCCAGCAGTGAAGAAGTGGCAGGACAGTTTTCCTACGAGCAGTACTTC. This gives the protein CASSEEVAGQFSYEQYF.

The CDR3 DNA sequence: TGTGCCAGCAGCCCAGGGATTCCCAGGGGGCAGGGGACTGAAGCTTTCTTT. Protein product: CASSPGIPRGQGTEAFF. This rearrangement joins TRBV7-2 to TRBJ1-1, with TRBD1 matching over 8 bases. J was trimmed by 5 bases and V by 5 bases; bases with no gene match: 16. Per the germline V gene, CDR1 is SGHTA and CDR2 is FQGNSA. The CDR3 has 17 amino acids.

This clonotype was detected many times. The chain joins TRBV25-1 to TRBJ2-7; D uncertain. The CDR3 is made up of 13 amino acids. Trimming took off 7 bases at V and 3 bases at J, with 13 bases between the two ends. Germline loops: CDR1 MGHDK, CDR2 SYGVNS. CDR3 nucleotide sequence: TGTGCCAGCACCCAAAAGGGCATCTACGAGCAGTACTTC. It is translated as CASTQKGIYEQYF.

This chain links TRBV24-1 with TRBJ2-3; 10 bases map to TRBD1. In germline, CDR1 is KGHDR, CDR2 SFDVKD. The J segment lost 5 bases and the V segment lost 4 bases, leaving 8 bases of the junction unmatched. This CDR3 has 16 residues. The CDR3 DNA is TGTGCCACCAGTGAATCCGGGACAGGGGAGGAAGATACGCAGTATTTT. Translated, it gives CATSESGTGEEDTQYF.

This clonotype was seen only a few times. The chain employs TRBV29-1 and TRBJ1-4; D is unresolved. This CDR3 has 12 amino acids. Between the trimmed V and J ends, which lost 7 bases and 7 bases, there was a span of 13 bases. Germline V lookup: CDR1 SQVTM, CDR2 ANQGSEA. For the CDR3, the DNA is TGCAGCGGAGGGCAGCACCTTGAAAAACTGTTTTTT. This sequence encodes CSGGQHLEKLFF. Looking up the rest from reference TRBV29-1 and TRBJ1-4 gives the full variable domain: SAVISQKPSRDICQRGTSLTIQCQVDSQVTMMFWYRQQPGQSLTLIATANQGSEATYESGFVIDKFPISRPNLTFSTLTVSNMSPEDSSIYLCSGGQHLEKLFFGSGTQLSVL.

This clonotype was seen ten or more times. The chain combines TRBV12-3 or TRBV12-4 with TRBJ1-1; no definite D call. The CDR3 length is 15 residues. Trimming removed 5 bases at V and 3 bases at J, with 16 bases between. CDR3 loop: CASSQGSGGYTEAFF. The CDR3 nucleotides read TGTGCCAGCAGTCAAGGATCCGGAGGGTACACTGAAGCTTTCTTT.

The chain links TRBV5-5 to TRBJ2-7, with 9 bases fitting TRBD2. The CDR3 extends over 15 amino acids. The trim removed 3 bases at V and 5 bases at J, leaving 9 bases unmatched. Germline V CDR1 and CDR2: SGHKS, YYEKEE (reference sequence). As DNA, the CDR3 is TGTGCCAGCAGCTCCGGGGCTAGCGGGAACCACGAGCAGTACTTC. This sequence encodes CASSSGASGNHEQYF.

This clonotype turned up a few times. The rearrangement links TRBV10-3 to TRBJ1-1; D may be TRBD1 (5 bases). The length of the CDR3 is 14 residues. V lost 10 bases, J lost 2 bases, and 17 bases lay in between. The germline V gene has CDR1 ENHRY and CDR2 SYGVKD. The CDR3 DNA sequence: TGTGCCAGCACCAGGGACGGTGGAAACACTGAAGCTTTCTTT. Translating it yields CASTRDGGNTEAFF.

This clonotype has more than one count but fewer than ten. The chain recombines TRBV5-1 with TRBJ2-2, with D perhaps TRBD2 (6 bases). V was clipped by 4 bases and J by 4 bases, with 14 bases between them. This CDR3 is 15 amino acids long. Germline CDR1 SGHRS, CDR2 YFSETQ. The CDR3 DNA sequence: TGCGCCAGCAGCGGGGGGAATAGGCCCACCGGGGAGCTGTTTTTT. Amino acid sequence: CASSGGNRPTGELFF.

This clonotype was picked up many times. The V call is TRBV5-1, the J call TRBJ1-2, with a tentative D call TRBD1 (6 bases). Per germline, CDR1 SGHRS and CDR2 YFSETQ. The CDR3 totals 14 residues. Trimming removed 3 bases from V and 5 bases from J, with 14 bases in between. CDR3 protein: CASSWDKDLYGYTF. The DNA of the CDR3 is TGCGCCAGCAGCTGGGACAAGGACCTATATGGCTACACCTTC.

This chain connects TRBV7-8 to TRBJ2-7; 7 bases match TRBD2. This CDR3 comprises 18 residues. The V gene end was trimmed by 2 bases and the J gene end by 0 bases; junction bases not matched to a gene: 13. Germline CDR1 is SGHVS and CDR2 is FQNEAQ. The chain's CDR3 is CASSLPSGKAGHSYEQYF. The DNA for the CDR3 is TGTGCCAGCAGCTTACCGTCAGGGAAAGCGGGGCACTCCTACGAGCAGTACTTC.